Listed below are T cell receptor beta chains from one sample, sequenced in a study of cytomegalovirus exposure and HLA in healthy donors. Measured with immunoSEQ multiplex PCR; TCRdb has only the in-frame clones, and not every one. The table lists 85,000 to 100,000 clones, 77% of them singletons. The sequenced material came from PBMCs. These receptors came from a woman in her thirties or forties in good health and CMV-seronegative. Both conserved end residues are part of each CDR3. Fields, in order: D gene, clone size, V gene, J gene, CDR3 DNA, CDR3 protein. D genes are given only for firm matches. Not every row has a clone size; where given, it reads once, few, many or a size class.

.	.	TRBV19	TRBJ2-5	TGTGCCAGTAGTATCATTACGGGACACGGCTTACAAGAGACCCAGTACTTC	CASSIITGHGLQETQYF
.	.	TRBV29-1	TRBJ2-1	TGCAGCGTTGTACAGGGCTCCTACAATGAGCAGTTCTTC	CSVVQGSYNEQFF
TRBD2	.	TRBV18	TRBJ2-1	TGTGCCAGCTCACCACCGGAGCGGGGGGCCAGGGAGCAGTTCTTC	CASSPPERGAREQFF
TRBD1	few	TRBV6-5	TRBJ2-7	TGTGCCAGCAGTTACTCGAGATCAGGGGGAAACGAGCAGTACTTC	CASSYSRSGGNEQYF
TRBD1	.	TRBV14	TRBJ1-6	TGTGCCAGCAGCCCCGGGACAGGGCTCCACTTT	CASSPGTGLHF
.	.	TRBV27	TRBJ2-3	TGTGCCAGCAGTTTATCTGGGCAGATCAGGGTGGTAAGAGATACGCAGTATTTT	CASSLSGQIRVVRDTQYF
.	few	TRBV4-3	TRBJ1-1	TGCGCCAGCAGCCAAACCGTACCAGTGAACACTGAAGCTTTCTTT	CASSQTVPVNTEAFF
TRBD1	once	TRBV4-1	TRBJ2-1	TGCGCCAGCAGCCAGCTGGACAGGGGTCGGAATGAGCAGTTCTTC	CASSQLDRGRNEQFF
.	.	TRBV13	TRBJ1-6	TGTGCCAGCAGCTTTTTGGCCACAGGTGGGAATTCACCCCTCCACTTT	CASSFLATGGNSPLHF
.	once	TRBV15	TRBJ1-1	TGTGCCGTAGGCAGGGGGAACACTGAAGCTTTCTTT	CAVGRGNTEAFF
TRBD2	once	TRBV5-1	TRBJ2-5	TGCGCCAGCAGCTTGTCGACTAGCGGGGGGGGGCCGTTCCAAGAGACCCAGTACTTC	CASSLSTSGGGPFQETQYF
.	.	TRBV19	TRBJ2-7	TGTGCCAGTAGTATCTCCAAGCGGTGGGTTGACGAGCAGTACTTC	CASSISKRWVDEQYF
TRBD1	.	TRBV2	TRBJ1-5	TGTGCCAGCAGTCCGGGACAGGGTTTACCCCAGCATTTT	CASSPGQGLPQHF
TRBD2	.	TRBV30	TRBJ2-1	TGTGCCTGGAGTGTAGGGCTAGCGGGGGACAATGAGCAGTTCTTC	CAWSVGLAGDNEQFF
TRBD2	.	TRBV7-9	TRBJ2-3	TGTGCCAGCAGCTTAGTGCGGGGGGGGCCGGGCACAGATACGCAGTATTTT	CASSLVRGGPGTDTQYF
.	.	TRBV4-1	TRBJ2-3	TGCGCCAGCAGCCAAGAATCGTTGGGTTTTAGCTTGGTAGATACGCAGTATTTT	CASSQESLGFSLVDTQYF
TRBD2	.	TRBV7-8	TRBJ2-1	TGTGCCAGCAGCTTGACTAGCGGGGGGGCTGAGAATGAGCAGTTCTTC	CASSLTSGGAENEQFF
TRBD2	few	TRBV4-3	TRBJ2-3	TGCGCCAGCAGCCATCGATGGGCGGGAGCTAGCACAGATACGCAGTATTTT	CASSHRWAGASTDTQYF
.	.	TRBV7-9	TRBJ1-1	TGTGCCAGCAGCTCCGGGGGGACTGAAGCTTTCTTT	CASSSGGTEAFF
TRBD2	.	TRBV4-1	TRBJ2-1	TGCGCCAGCAGCCAAAGCGGACTAGCGGGGGGGCATGACAATGAGCAGTTCTTC	CASSQSGLAGGHDNEQFF
.	.	TRBV6-1	TRBJ1-1	TGTGCCAGCAGTAATCTCGACACGAAGAACACTGAAGCTTTCTTT	CASSNLDTKNTEAFF
TRBD2	.	TRBV4-2	TRBJ2-7	TGTGCCAGCAGCTTCGGACTAGCGGGGAGCTACGAGCAGTACTTC	CASSFGLAGSYEQYF
TRBD1	.	TRBV6-1	TRBJ1-1	TGTGCCAGCAGTGAAAGACAGGGGGCTGAAGCTTTCTTT	CASSERQGAEAFF
.	.	TRBV6-6	TRBJ1-3	TGTGCCAGCAGTCAGGGATCTGGAAACACCATATATTTT	CASSQGSGNTIYF
.	.	TRBV27	TRBJ1-3	TGTGCCAGCAGTTTATACTCCGGGAACACCATATATTTT	CASSLYSGNTIYF
TRBD1	.	TRBV7-9	TRBJ1-2	TGTGCCAGCAGTGGAACAGGGGACAATGGCTACACCTTC	CASSGTGDNGYTF
.	.	TRBV7-8	TRBJ1-3	TGTGCCAGCAGCCTGTCGGGGGCTGGAAACACCATATATTTT	CASSLSGAGNTIYF
.	.	TRBV18	TRBJ1-1	TGTGCCAGCTCACCAGGTCGGGTCGATATTATGAACACTGAAGCTTTCTTT	CASSPGRVDIMNTEAFF
.	few	TRBV4-3	TRBJ2-5	TGCGCCAGCAGCCGCGGCTCGGGATCCCAAGAGACCCAGTACTTC	CASSRGSGSQETQYF
TRBD2	.	TRBV5-1	TRBJ2-1	TGCGCCAGCAGCGGACCGGGAGGCGGCTACAATGAGCAGTTCTTC	CASSGPGGGYNEQFF
.	.	TRBV4-1	TRBJ2-3	TGCGCCAGCAGCCAAGGGTTGCGGGGTGCCACAGATACGCAGTATTTT	CASSQGLRGATDTQYF
.	.	TRBV28	TRBJ1-5	TGTGCCAGCACCCCCAACCCAGGGAGCAATCAGCCCCAGCATTTT	CASTPNPGSNQPQHF
TRBD1	.	TRBV5-6	TRBJ1-6	TGTGCCAGCAGCTTTCCCCCCGGACAGGAAAATTCACCCCTCCACTTT	CASSFPPGQENSPLHF
.	.	TRBV19	TRBJ1-2	TGTGCCAGTAGTATAAGTTGGCAGGGCATCTATGGCTACACCTTC	CASSISWQGIYGYTF
TRBD2	.	TRBV2	TRBJ2-3	TGTGCCAGCAGAAAAGGGAGCGGGGGGCTGTGGGATACGCAGTATTTT	CASRKGSGGLWDTQYF
.	.	TRBV2	TRBJ2-7	TGTGCCAGCACCTTACGGAGCTCCTACGAGCAGTACTTC	CASTLRSSYEQYF
TRBD1	.	TRBV9	TRBJ1-6	TGTGCCAGCAGCACTCGACAGGGAGACGGTTCACCCCTCCACTTT	CASSTRQGDGSPLHF
.	.	TRBV27	TRBJ1-2	TGTGCCAGCAGTTTAGTCGGAAATACGGGCTATGGCTACACCTTC	CASSLVGNTGYGYTF
.	.	TRBV6-5	TRBJ2-1	TGTGCCAGCCGCGGGTACGGTGAGCAGTTCTTC	CASRGYGEQFF
.	.	TRBV6-5	TRBJ2-5	TGTGCCAGCAGTTACACCGGGAGTCTATCAGAGACCCAGTACTTC	CASSYTGSLSETQYF
.	.	TRBV2	TRBJ2-5	TGTGCCAGCAGTGAAAGGGGGACGTCAGGGGAGACCCAGTACTTC	CASSERGTSGETQYF
TRBD2	.	TRBV7-3	TRBJ2-1	TGTGCCAGCAGCCTTTACGCGTCACAGCGGGGATACAATGAGCAGTTCTTC	CASSLYASQRGYNEQFF
.	.	TRBV30	TRBJ1-1	TGTGCCTGGAGTAGTACAGGCAGGTCTGAAGCTTTCTTT	CAWSSTGRSEAFF
TRBD2	few	TRBV11-1	TRBJ2-7	TGTGCCAGCAGCCGTCGGGAGGCCGAGCAGTACTTC	CASSRREAEQYF
.	.	TRBV7-2	TRBJ1-3	TGTGCCAGCAGCTTATCAGGGGTCCGGGCCGGAAACACCATATATTTT	CASSLSGVRAGNTIYF
TRBD1	.	TRBV5-1	TRBJ2-7	TGCGCCAGCAGCAGGGGGGACAGGTACTACGAGCAGTACTTC	CASSRGDRYYEQYF
.	once	TRBV28	TRBJ2-5	TGTGCCAGCACCGTATCAGGGACCCAGTACTTC	CASTVSGTQYF
TRBD1	.	TRBV27	TRBJ2-7	TGTGCCAGCAGTCGCCGGGGACAGGGTCCGGACGAGCAGTACTTC	CASSRRGQGPDEQYF
TRBD2	.	TRBV4-2	TRBJ2-2	TGTGCCAGCAGCCAGGCGGGGGGGGCGAACACCGGGGAGCTGTTTTTT	CASSQAGGANTGELFF
TRBD1	.	TRBV28	TRBJ1-6	TGTGCCAGCGGAGCAGGGGGATCCTATAATTCACCCCTCCACTTT	CASGAGGSYNSPLHF
TRBD2	few	TRBV30	TRBJ2-5	TGTGCCTGGGATCCGCTAGGACTAGCGGGGGGGGAAGAGACCCAGTACTTC	CAWDPLGLAGGEETQYF
TRBD1	.	TRBV5-6	TRBJ1-1	TGTGCCAGCAGCCGGACAGGGAACATGAACACTGAAGCTTTCTTT	CASSRTGNMNTEAFF
.	.	TRBV6-4	TRBJ1-1	TGTGCCAGCAGTGACTTGGGGACTGGTGAAGCTTTCTTT	CASSDLGTGEAFF
.	.	TRBV4-1	TRBJ1-2	TGCGCCAGCAGCCAAGTTGGGGGCTGGGAATACTATGGCTACACCTTC	CASSQVGGWEYYGYTF
.	.	TRBV13	TRBJ1-1	TGTGCCAGCAGCCGAGACAGGAACACTGAAGCTTTCTTT	CASSRDRNTEAFF
.	.	TRBV15	TRBJ1-1	TGTGCCACCAGCAGGAGGACTGAAGCTTTCTTT	CATSRRTEAFF
.	.	TRBV4-1	TRBJ1-4	TGCGCCAGCAGCCACCTAGACAGCCCTTATGAAAAACTGTTTTTT	CASSHLDSPYEKLFF